These 30 T cell receptor beta chains came from one sample sequenced in a study of response to subunit inactivated influenza vaccine. A single record per CDR3 protein comes from TCRdb applying MiXCR to the RT-PCR reads. The sample has about 780,000 distinct CDR3 sequences, roughly 18% seen once. Here the sequenced sample was PBMCs from blood, taken 4 to 6 days after vaccination. The origin of the receptors is a man aged 45-65 years who received an inactivated influenza vaccine.

The gene calls are TRBV7-2 and TRBJ2-2; D possibly uses TRBD1 or TRBD2 (5 bases each). The CDR3 is 15 amino acids. The V gene lost 6 bases and the J gene lost 5 bases, with 16 bases spanning the gap. Germline CDR1 and CDR2: SGHTA and FQGNSA. Written as DNA, the CDR3 is TGTGCCAGCAGAGCGTCCGGGGCGTTGACCGGGGAGCTGTTTTTT. Protein product: CASRASGALTGELFF. Supplemented by reference TRBV7-2 and TRBJ2-2, the full variable domain reads GAGVSQSPSNKVTEKGKDVELRCDPISGHTALYWYRQSLGQGLEFLIYFQGNSAPDKSGLPSDRFSAERTGGSVSTLTIQRTQQEDSAVYLCASRASGALTGELFFGEGSRLTVL.

This clonotype was detected only a few times. The chain couples TRBV6-1 to TRBJ2-2, with 8 nucleotides matching TRBD1. Germline CDR1 reads MNHNS; CDR2 reads SASEGT. V lost 6 bases to trimming and J lost 4 bases; unmatched junction nucleotides: 10. The CDR3 has 16 residues. The CDR3, as DNA: TGTGCCAGCAGCCCCTGGCAGGGGGCAGGCACCGGGGAGCTGTTTTTT. It codes for CASSPWQGAGTGELFF.

This clonotype occurred a few times. This rearrangement joins TRBV4-2 to TRBJ2-3; unclear D gene. CDR1 and CDR2 (germline): LGHNA, YNFKEQ. This CDR3 region has 17 residues. V gave up 0 bases and J gave up 2 bases, with 15 bases separating them. The CDR3 sequence: CASSQDVFSSPTDTQYF. CDR3 DNA: TGTGCCAGCAGCCAAGATGTTTTCAGCTCCCCCACAGATACGCAGTATTTT.

V is TRBV12-5 and J is TRBJ2-3; D unresolved. The CDR3 loop spans 15 amino acids. The germline CDR1 and CDR2 sequences are LGHNT and FRNRAP. V dropped 2 bases and J dropped 2 bases, with 11 bases sitting between them. The CDR3 sequence is CASGLWQENTDTQYF. The CDR3, as DNA: TGTGCTAGTGGTTTGTGGCAGGAAAACACAGATACGCAGTATTTT.

This rearrangement joins TRBV5-1 to TRBJ2-2; D may be TRBD1 (6 bases). Germline lookup yields CDR1 SGHRS and CDR2 YFSETQ. V was pared by 1 base and J by 0 bases, with 7 bases between. This CDR3 contains 15 residues. CDR3 nucleotides: TGCGCCAGCAGCTTGACAGGGTCGAACACCGGGGAGCTGTTTTTT. Protein sequence: CASSLTGSNTGELFF.

This clonotype has just a few counts. The V and J genes are TRBV14 and TRBJ1-1; 9 positions match TRBD1. The J segment lost 6 bases and the V segment lost 0 bases, leaving 8 bases of the junction unmatched. The CDR3 is 16 amino acids. In germline, CDR1 is SGHDN, CDR2 FVKESK. The DNA of the CDR3 is TGTGCCAGCAGCCAAGATCTAGGACAGGGGAGGGCTGAAGCTTTCTTT. Protein: CASSQDLGQGRAEAFF. The full variable domain, completed using reference TRBV14 and TRBJ1-1, is EAGVTQFPSHSVIEKGQTVTLRCDPISGHDNLYWYRRVMGKEIKFLLHFVKESKQDESGMPNNRFLAERTGGTYSTLKVQPAELEDSGVYFCASSQDLGQGRAEAFFGQGTRLTVV.

The chain employs TRBV12-3 or TRBV12-4 and TRBJ2-6; either TRBD1 or TRBD2 may supply D (6 bases each). CDR3 size: 17 residues. V was trimmed by 3 bases and J by 0 bases, leaving 12 bases between them. The CDR3 spells CASSFGGGFSGANVLTF. The CDR3 nucleotides read TGTGCCAGCAGTTTCGGAGGGGGATTCTCTGGGGCCAACGTCCTGACTTTC.

The chain carries TRBV6-1 and TRBJ2-3, with 7 bases identical to TRBD2. V was clipped by 7 bases and J by 2 bases; unmatched bases: 6. This CDR3 spans 14 amino acids. CDR1 is MNHNS, CDR2 SASEGT, per germline. This CDR3 reads CASKPAGHTDTQYF. The CDR3 coding sequence is TGTGCCAGCAAACCAGCGGGGCACACAGATACGCAGTATTTT.

This clonotype was detected ten times or more. The chain is built from TRBV7-9 and TRBJ2-2; D is ambiguous. Between the trimmed V and J ends, which lost 5 bases and 7 bases, there was a span of 5 bases. Per the germline V gene, CDR1 is SEHNR and CDR2 is FQNEAQ (reference sequence). The length of the CDR3 is 11 residues. The CDR3: CASSRHGELFF. CDR3 bases: TGTGCCAGCAGCCGCCACGGGGAGCTGTTTTTT.

This clonotype has a handful of counts. The chain uses TRBV11-3 and TRBJ1-1; D unclear. The CDR3 has 13 residues. Looked up from germline, CDR1 is SGHNT and CDR2 is YENEEA. V was pared by 0 bases and J by 8 bases, with 10 bases between. CDR3 coding DNA: TGTGCCAGCAGCTTAGATCTAGGAGCGGAAGCTTTCTTT. Translating it yields CASSLDLGAEAFF.

The chain uses TRBV4-3 and TRBJ2-2; 12 bases are a match to TRBD2. Per the germline V gene, CDR1 is LGHNA and CDR2 is YSLEER. This CDR3 has 15 amino acids. J gave up 7 bases and V 4 bases, and 4 bases lay outside the gene matches. This chain's CDR3 is CASSPLAGGFGELFF. In nucleotides, the CDR3 is TGCGCCAGCAGCCCGCTAGCGGGAGGGTTCGGGGAGCTGTTTTTT.

This clonotype was observed at least ten times. This chain joins TRBV12-3 or TRBV12-4 and TRBJ1-3; D is undetermined. Trimming shortened V by 5 bases and J by 5 bases, and 7 bases separated the two germline ends. The CDR3 consists of 12 residues. The CDR3 nucleotides are TGTGCCAGCAGTCCCGGGAGAAACACCATATATTTT. It specifies CASSPGRNTIYF.

This clonotype was counted between two and nine times. The chain is built from TRBV7-2 and TRBJ2-5; a weak D match, TRBD2 (6 bases). CDR1 is SGHTA and CDR2 is FQGNSA in the germline V gene. The CDR3 covers 15 residues. Trimming took 2 bases from V and 2 from J, leaving 12 bases between them. In nucleotides, the CDR3 is TGTGCCAGCAGCTTATTCTTAGCGGCTCAAGAGACCCAGTACTTC. This gives the protein CASSLFLAAQETQYF. Combining the CDR3 with reference TRBV7-2 and TRBJ2-5 gives the whole variable domain GAGVSQSPSNKVTEKGKDVELRCDPISGHTALYWYRQSLGQGLEFLIYFQGNSAPDKSGLPSDRFSAERTGGSVSTLTIQRTQQEDSAVYLCASSLFLAAQETQYFGPGTRLLVL.

This clonotype was counted between two and nine times. The V call is TRBV9, the J call TRBJ2-3; 12 bases are a match to TRBD2. Germline CDR1 reads SGDLS; CDR2 reads YYNGEE. This CDR3 region has 16 residues. V lost 3 bases, J lost 6 bases, and 8 bases stayed unmatched. CDR3 DNA: TGTGCCAGCAGCGCCGCTAGCGGGAGGGCCTGGGATACGCAGTATTTT. This translates into CASSAASGRAWDTQYF.

This rearrangement joins TRBV6-2 or TRBV6-3 to TRBJ2-4, with 9 bases fitting TRBD1. V trimming: 6 bases; J trimming: 0 bases; junction bases outside the gene matches: 6. CDR1 is MNHEY, CDR2 SVGEGT, per germline. The CDR3 extends over 16 amino acids. The CDR3 loop reads CASSPGTGRAKNIQYF. CDR3 sequence (DNA): TGTGCCAGCAGCCCAGGGACAGGGAGAGCCAAAAACATTCAGTACTTC.

In its sample, this clonotype was seen many times. This sequence joins TRBV29-1 and TRBJ1-1; no reliable D call. CDR1 is SQVTM, CDR2 ANQGSEA, per germline. This CDR3 has 10 amino acids. V was shortened by 4 bases and J by 5 bases, with 5 bases between the two germline ends. This CDR3 reads CSVGVTEAFF. The CDR3 DNA is TGCAGCGTTGGAGTAACTGAAGCTTTCTTT.

This clonotype was seen a handful of times. The chain couples TRBV24-1 to TRBJ2-3, with D maybe TRBD1 (6 bases). Trimming stripped 4 bases from V and 3 bases from J, with 16 bases between. Germline V gene sequence: CDR1 KGHDR, CDR2 SFDVKD. This CDR3 comprises 16 residues. Here the CDR3 reads CATSEPTGRVTDTQYF. CDR3 bases: TGTGCCACCAGTGAACCCACAGGGCGTGTAACAGATACGCAGTATTTT.

As to this clonotype: At one end, the junction sequence differs from germline, possibly due to a read error. The chain combines TRBV5-5 with TRBJ2-3; 7 bases match TRBD2. CDR1 is SGHKS and CDR2 is YYEKEE in the germline V gene (reference sequence). This CDR3 is 12 amino acids long. The CDR3 region is CASRLGGNTQYF. CDR3 nucleotides: TGTGCCAGCAGGTTGGGGGGGAATACGCAGTATTTT.

This clonotype was counted a few times. The CDR3 is CASSQDLSAGGEQYF. CDR3 DNA sequence: TGTGCCAGCAGCCAAGATCTGTCGGCCGGGGGCGAGCAGTACTTC. The gene calls are TRBV3-1 and TRBJ2-7; D might be TRBD2 (6 bases). Trimming removed 0 bases from V and 6 bases from J, with 15 bases in between. Germline values: CDR1 LGHDT, CDR2 YNNKEL (reference sequence). The CDR3 covers 15 residues.

In DNA, the CDR3 is TGTGCCAGCAGTTTATACAGCCTCACCGGGGAGCTGTTTTTT. Encoded protein: CASSLYSLTGELFF. The chain uses TRBV12-3 or TRBV12-4 and TRBJ2-2, with D uncertain. Trimming shortened V by 2 bases and J by 4 bases, and 8 bases separated the two germline ends. The CDR3 consists of 14 residues.

This chain links TRBV6-5 with TRBJ1-1; TRBD1 is a possible D gene (6 bases). There are 15 residues in the CDR3. Trimming removed 7 bases at V and 4 bases at J, with 19 bases between. Germline V lookup: CDR1 MNHEY, CDR2 SVGAGI. The CDR3: CASTSSSGGPTEAFF. The CDR3 nucleotides read TGTGCCAGCACTTCTTCTTCTGGGGGGCCCACTGAAGCTTTCTTT.

This clonotype was counted only a few times. V is TRBV12-3 or TRBV12-4 and J is TRBJ2-1; TRBD2 agrees at 9 bases. The CDR3 has 16 amino acids. Trimming took 1 base from V and 2 from J; bases not matched to a gene: 3. The CDR3 DNA follows: TGTGCCAGCAGTTTAGTTTCTAGCGGGACCTACAATGAGCAGTTCTTC. As protein: CASSLVSSGTYNEQFF.

This clonotype has a handful of counts. The chain has TRBV3-1 and TRBJ2-1; 7 nucleotides align to TRBD2. Germline V CDR1 and CDR2: LGHDT, YNNKEL (reference sequence). The CDR3 contains 16 residues. With 4 bases clipped from V and 1 base from J, the junction kept 7 bases outside the gene matches. CDR3 in amino acids: CASSPRGERSYNEQFF. CDR3 sequence (DNA): TGTGCCAGCAGCCCCCGGGGGGAGAGGTCCTACAATGAGCAGTTCTTC.

For this clonotype: It may be a read error: a sequence one base away is much more abundant. The chain recombines TRBV5-5 with TRBJ2-2, with 10 positions matching TRBD1. The CDR3 runs to 15 residues. The germline V gene encodes CDR1 SGHKS and CDR2 YYEKEE (reference sequence). The CDR3: CAISPGQGTTGELFF. DNA of the CDR3: TGTGCCATCAGCCCGGGACAGGGGACGACCGGGGAGCTGTTTTTT.

This clonotype was seen a few times. V is TRBV6-5 and J is TRBJ1-1; the D gene is possibly TRBD1 (5 bases). Trimming removed 2 bases from V and 5 bases from J, with 12 bases in between. The CDR3 runs 14 residues. In germline, CDR1 is MNHEY, CDR2 SVGAGI. In DNA form, the CDR3 reads TGTGCCAGCAGTTACGGGACCACGGGGACTGAAGCTTTCTTT. Encoded protein: CASSYGTTGTEAFF.

V is TRBV7-9 and J is TRBJ1-5, with D uncertain. Germline V gene sequence: CDR1 SEHNR, CDR2 FQNEAQ (reference sequence). The length of the CDR3 is 13 residues. With 4 bases removed from V and 1 base from J, the gap between germline ends came to 5 bases. CDR3 coding DNA: TGTGCCAGCAGCTCCATGAGCAATCAGCCCCAGCATTTT. It specifies CASSSMSNQPQHF. The whole variable domain, filled in from reference TRBV7-9 and TRBJ1-5, reads DTGVSQNPRHKITKRGQNVTFRCDPISEHNRLYWYRQTLGQGPEFLTYFQNEAQLEKSRLLSDRFSAERPKGSFSTLEIQRTEQGDSAMYLCASSSMSNQPQHFGDGTRLSIL.

This clonotype came up once. The CDR3, as DNA: TGCGCCAGCAGCTTAGCCACCGGGACATTGACCTACGAGCAGTACTTC. Translating it yields CASSLATGTLTYEQYF. This rearrangement joins TRBV5-1 to TRBJ2-7, with a possible D match to TRBD1 (6 bases). Germline V gene lookup returns CDR1 SGHRS and CDR2 YFSETQ. Trimming left V 2 bases short and J 2 bases short, with 17 bases between. CDR3 length: 16 residues.

This chain joins TRBV6-1 and TRBJ2-7, with D tentatively TRBD1 or TRBD2 (5 bases each). This CDR3 contains 15 residues. Per the germline V gene, CDR1 is MNHNS and CDR2 is SASEGT. V was trimmed by 6 bases and J by 5 bases, leaving 20 bases between them. This chain's CDR3 is CASSLPGTQVNEQYF. Here the CDR3 DNA reads TGTGCCAGCAGCCTGCCCGGGACCCAGGTGAACGAGCAGTACTTC.

The chain carries TRBV28 and TRBJ2-4; 8 bases map to TRBD1. Germline values: CDR1 MDHEN, CDR2 SYDVKM. J was trimmed by 1 base and V by 3 bases; bases with no gene match: 11. The CDR3 consists of 18 residues. CDR3 region: CASSLGQGAIRAKNIQYF. Here the CDR3 DNA reads TGTGCCAGCAGTTTGGGCCAGGGGGCGATTAGGGCCAAAAACATTCAGTACTTC.

At least ten counts were recorded for this clonotype. This rearrangement joins TRBV6-5 to TRBJ1-2; 9 bases map to TRBD1. Unmatched junction bases numbered 9, after V lost 3 bases and J lost 4 bases. Germline V lookup: CDR1 MNHEY, CDR2 SVGAGI. This CDR3 comprises 16 residues. The CDR3 loop reads CASSYLQGAPFYGYTF. CDR3 nucleotide sequence: TGTGCCAGCAGTTATCTACAGGGGGCCCCTTTCTATGGCTACACCTTC.